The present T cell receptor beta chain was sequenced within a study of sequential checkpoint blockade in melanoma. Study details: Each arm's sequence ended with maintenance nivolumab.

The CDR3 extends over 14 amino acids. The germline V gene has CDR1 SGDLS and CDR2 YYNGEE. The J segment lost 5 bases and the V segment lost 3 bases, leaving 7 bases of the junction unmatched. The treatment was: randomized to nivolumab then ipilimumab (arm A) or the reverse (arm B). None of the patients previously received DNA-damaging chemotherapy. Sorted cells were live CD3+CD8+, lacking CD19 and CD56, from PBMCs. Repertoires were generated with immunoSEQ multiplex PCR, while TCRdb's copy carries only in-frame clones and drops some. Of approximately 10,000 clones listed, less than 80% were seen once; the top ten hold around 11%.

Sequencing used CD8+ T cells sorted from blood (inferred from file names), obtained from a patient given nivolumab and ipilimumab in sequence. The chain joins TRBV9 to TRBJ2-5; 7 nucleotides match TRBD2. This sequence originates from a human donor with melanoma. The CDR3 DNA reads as TGTGCCAGCAGCGCGACGGTGGGGGGGGAGACCCAGTACTTC. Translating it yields CASSATVGGETQYF.